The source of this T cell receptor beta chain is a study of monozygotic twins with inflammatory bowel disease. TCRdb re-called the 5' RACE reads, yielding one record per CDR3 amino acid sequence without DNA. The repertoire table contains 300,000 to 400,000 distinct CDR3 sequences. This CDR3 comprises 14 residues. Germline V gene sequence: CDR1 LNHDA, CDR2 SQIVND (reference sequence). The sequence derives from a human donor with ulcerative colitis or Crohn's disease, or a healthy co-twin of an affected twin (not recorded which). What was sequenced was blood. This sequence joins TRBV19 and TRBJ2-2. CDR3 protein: CASSMSGHTGELFF. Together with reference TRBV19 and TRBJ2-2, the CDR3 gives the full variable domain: DGGITQSPKYLFRKEGQNVTLSCEQNLNHDAMYWYRQDPGQGLRLIYYSQIVNDFQKGDIAEGYSVSREKKESFPLTVTSAQKNPTAFYLCASSMSGHTGELFFGEGSRLTVL.